This T cell receptor (beta chain) was sequenced during a study of blood T cell repertoires in COVID-19. Trimming removed 3 bases from V and 5 bases from J, with 14 bases in between. This CDR3 is built from 15 residues. Per the germline V gene, CDR1 is SGHTA and CDR2 is FQGNSA. The method was immunoSEQ multiplex PCR; TCRdb's version includes in-frame clones alone and lacks a portion of them. The sample yields fewer than 30,000 clones, approximately 85% seen once. The chain recombines TRBV7-2 with TRBJ2-1; a possible D gene is TRBD2 (6 bases). This clonotype originated in a woman at least 80 years old with COVID-19, enrolled during active disease. The sample comprised peripheral blood. CDR3 DNA: TGTGCCAGCAGCTTGGACGGGGGACTTCACAATGAGCAGTTCTTC. Translation gives CASSLDGGLHNEQFF.